Below are 32 T cell receptor beta chains sequenced from a single sample in a study of siplizumab effects on memory and regulatory T cells. Sequenced by immunoSEQ multiplex PCR; TCRdb stores in-frame clones only, minus some. This sample has roughly 120,000 clones, with 92% found just once. What was sequenced was Tregs sorted from blood. These receptor sequences come from a human donor in good health.

This chain joins TRBV7-9 and TRBJ2-7, with D possibly matching TRBD2 (6 bases). CDR1 and CDR2 (germline): SEHNR, FQNEAQ (reference sequence). Trimming cost V 1 base and J 3 bases, with 16 bases left between them. The CDR3 sequence is 16 residues long. This CDR3 reads CASSLDWDLRFYEQYF. The CDR3 DNA reads as TGTGCCAGCAGCTTAGATTGGGACTTGCGCTTCTACGAGCAGTACTTC.

The chain combines TRBV15 with TRBJ1-1; TRBD1 might be the D (6 bases). The germline V and J ends were trimmed by 2 bases and 7 bases, with 17 bases remaining between them. This CDR3 region has 15 residues. Germline assignment: CDR1 LNHNV and CDR2 YYDKDF (reference sequence). CDR3 sequence (DNA): TGTGCCACCAGCAGAAATCCGGGACACGGTAATGAAGCTTTCTTT. Amino acids: CATSRNPGHGNEAFF.

The V call is TRBV18, the J call TRBJ2-5; TRBD2 might be the D (5 bases). The V end was cut by 6 bases, the J end by 0 bases, with 8 bases between. The CDR3 length is 13 residues. CDR1 and CDR2 from the germline V gene are KGHSH and LQKENI. The CDR3 DNA is TGTGCCAGCTCGCGGGCGTACCAAGAGACCCAGTACTTC. Translating gives CASSRAYQETQYF.

V is TRBV6-6 and J is TRBJ1-2; D is perhaps TRBD1 (6 bases). The germline V gene encodes CDR1 MNHNY and CDR2 SVGAGI (reference sequence). The CDR3 is made up of 13 amino acids. Trimming pared 11 bases from V and 3 bases from J, leaving 16 bases between. CDR3 coding DNA: TGTGCCGGGGGGCGGCGGACAGACTATGGCTACACCTTC. Residues: CAGGRRTDYGYTF.

This chain uses TRBV6-4 with TRBJ2-1; D may be TRBD2 (6 bases). Germline assignment: CDR1 MRHNA and CDR2 SNTAGT. V lost 4 bases and J 9 bases, leaving 22 bases between the germline ends. The CDR3 covers 16 residues. In DNA form, the CDR3 reads TGTGCCAGCAGTGTCGAACTAGCTATCTCGTTCGGTGAGCAGTTCTTC. This encodes CASSVELAISFGEQFF.

The rearrangement joins TRBV18 to TRBJ1-2; tentative D call: TRBD1 (5 bases). This CDR3 is built from 15 residues. The germline CDR1 and CDR2 sequences are KGHSH and LQKENI. Trimming stripped 6 bases from V and 5 bases from J, with 19 bases between. The CDR3: CASSPREGTGYGYTF. The CDR3 DNA is TGTGCCAGCTCCCCCAGGGAGGGAACGGGGTATGGCTACACCTTC. The variable domain in full, completed from reference TRBV18 and TRBJ1-2, reads NAGVMQNPRHLVRRRGQEARLRCSPMKGHSHVYWYRQLPEEGLKFMVYLQKENIIDESGMPKERFSAEFPKEGPSILRIQQVVRGDSAAYFCASSPREGTGYGYTFGSGTRLTVV.

This clone was counted only a few times. V gene TRBV11-2 combines with J gene TRBJ2-7; D remains ambiguous. Germline assignment: CDR1 SGHAT and CDR2 FQNNGV. This CDR3 is 12 amino acids long. Trimming removed 0 bases at V and 5 bases at J, with 5 bases between. Written as DNA, the CDR3 is TGTGCCAGCAGCTTAGACCGGGACGAGCAGTACTTC. Translated, it gives CASSLDRDEQYF.

The chain links TRBV5-1 to TRBJ2-1; perhaps TRBD1 as D (6 bases). V shed 3 bases and J shed 10 bases, with 17 bases lying between them. This CDR3 region has 14 residues. CDR1 is SGHRS, CDR2 YFSETQ, per germline. The CDR3 sequence is CASSSGQYGEEQFF. CDR3 nucleotide sequence: TGCGCCAGCAGCTCTGGACAGTATGGAGAGGAGCAGTTCTTC.

This chain links TRBV6-6 with TRBJ1-5; perhaps TRBD1 as D (6 bases). Trimming shortened V by 4 bases and J by 9 bases, and 22 bases separated the two germline ends. Per germline, CDR1 MNHNY and CDR2 SVGAGI (reference sequence). CDR3 length equals 16 residues. CDR3 in amino acids: CASSSGGQLDHMPQHF. DNA of the CDR3: TGTGCCAGCAGTTCCGGAGGACAGTTGGACCACATGCCCCAGCATTTT.

The chain is built from TRBV29-1 and TRBJ1-1, with D possibly being TRBD1 (5 bases). Germline loops: CDR1 SQVTM, CDR2 ANQGSEA. This CDR3 contains 12 residues. The V end was cut by 4 bases, the J end by 3 bases, with 9 bases between. The CDR3: CSVARDYTEAFF. DNA for the CDR3: TGCAGCGTTGCCAGGGATTACACTGAAGCTTTCTTT.

The table lists this clone with a few counts. V usage is TRBV9 and J usage is TRBJ1-2; D remains ambiguous. The CDR3 has 15 residues. Trimming stripped 0 bases from V and 0 bases from J, with 9 bases between. The V gene's germline CDR1 is SGDLS and CDR2 YYNGEE. The DNA of the CDR3 is TGTGCCAGCAGCGTAGCCGCTACGGCTAACTATGGCTACACCTTC. It translates to CASSVAATANYGYTF. Variable domain in full (rest from reference TRBV9 and TRBJ1-2): DSGVTQTPKHLITATGQRVTLRCSPRSGDLSVYWYQQSLDQGLQFLIQYYNGEERAKGNILERFSAQQFPDLHSELNLSSLELGDSALYFCASSVAATANYGYTFGSGTRLTVV.

The genes are TRBV7-6 and TRBJ1-4; no firm D call. The V gene lost 1 base and the J gene lost 3 bases, with 9 bases spanning the gap. CDR1 and CDR2 (germline): SGHVS, FNYEAQ. This CDR3 spans 15 amino acids. The CDR3 DNA reads TGTGCCAGCAGCTTAGGTCGCCGGTCTAATGAAAAACTGTTTTTT. Protein product: CASSLGRRSNEKLFF.

The rearrangement uses TRBV6-6 and TRBJ1-1; D is ambiguous. The CDR3 extends over 12 amino acids. The V and J ends lost 6 bases and 1 base respectively, with 6 bases between them. Per germline, CDR1 MNHNY and CDR2 SVGAGI (reference sequence). The CDR3 region is CASSFANTEAFF. CDR3 coding DNA: TGTGCCAGCAGCTTTGCGAACACTGAAGCTTTCTTT.

On this clone: This CDR3 is also generated by other DNA sequences in the sample. The chain is built from TRBV5-1 and TRBJ2-7; TRBD1 is a possible D gene (6 bases). The CDR3 totals 13 residues. V dropped 0 bases and J dropped 2 bases, with 6 bases sitting between them. CDR1 SGHRS and CDR2 YFSETQ come from the germline V gene. The CDR3 DNA reads TGCGCCAGCAGCTTGGACAGGGCCTACGAGCAGTACTTC. It encodes CASSLDRAYEQYF.

This clone was counted a single time. J is TRBJ2-5 and V is TRBV5-6; D may match TRBD1 or TRBD2 (5 bases each). The V gene's germline CDR1 is SGHDT and CDR2 YYEEEE. The CDR3 runs to 13 residues. Trimming removed 4 bases at V and 1 base at J, with 8 bases between. CDR3 in amino acids: CASSRGPQETQYF. The CDR3 region has the DNA TGTGCCAGCAGCAGGGGACCCCAAGAGACCCAGTACTTC.

This clone was detected only once. The J gene is TRBJ2-7, the V gene TRBV10-1; TRBD2 matches at 8 bases. The V gene's germline CDR1 is WNHNN and CDR2 SYGVQD (reference sequence). Trimming removed 6 bases from V and 7 bases from J; junction bases left unmatched: 5. The CDR3 totals 12 residues. The DNA for the CDR3 is TGCGCCAGCAGCACCGGGACTAGAGAGCAGTACTTC. Protein product: CASSTGTREQYF.

The V gene is TRBV7-2, the J gene TRBJ2-5; D gene unclear. CDR1 is SGHTA, CDR2 FQGNSA, per germline. V was shortened by 5 bases and J by 3 bases, with 13 bases between the two germline ends. This CDR3 has 14 residues. The CDR3 region has the DNA TGTGCCAGCAGCCCCCACGGCGTGGAAGAGACCCAGTACTTC. It translates to CASSPHGVEETQYF. Complete variable domain (other parts from reference TRBV7-2 and TRBJ2-5): GAGVSQSPSNKVTEKGKDVELRCDPISGHTALYWYRQSLGQGLEFLIYFQGNSAPDKSGLPSDRFSAERTGGSVSTLTIQRTQQEDSAVYLCASSPHGVEETQYFGPGTRLLVL.

This clone was recorded once. This chain's CDR3 is CASTGPVGGNQPQHF. DNA for the CDR3: TGTGCCAGCACCGGCCCTGTAGGCGGCAATCAGCCCCAGCATTTT. The rearrangement links TRBV2 to TRBJ1-5, with D unresolved. The length of the CDR3 is 15 residues. Germline V gene data show CDR1 as SNHLY and CDR2 as FYNNEI. The germline V and J ends were trimmed by 7 bases and 2 bases, with 15 bases remaining between them.

The rearrangement uses TRBV6-5 and TRBJ2-7; 7 bases align to TRBD2. Germline V gives CDR1 MNHEY, CDR2 SVGAGI. The CDR3 spans 15 residues. Unmatched junction bases numbered 5, after V lost 0 bases and J lost 3 bases. CDR3 sequence (DNA): TGTGCCAGCAGTTACTCGACTAGCTCACACTACGAGCAGTACTTC. Its translation is CASSYSTSSHYEQYF.

The V gene is TRBV9, the J gene TRBJ2-1, with 10 nucleotides matching TRBD2. This CDR3 region has 15 residues. J was trimmed by 6 bases and V by 0 bases; bases with no gene match: 3. Germline V gene data show CDR1 as SGDLS and CDR2 as YYNGEE. CDR3 sequence reads: CASSVAGLAVNEQFF. The CDR3 bases are TGTGCCAGCAGCGTAGCCGGACTAGCGGTCAATGAGCAGTTCTTC.

J is TRBJ1-2 and V is TRBV5-1; 7 bases align to TRBD1. Germline CDR1 is SGHRS and CDR2 is YFSETQ. With V trimmed by 0 bases and J by 4 bases, 9 bases remained unmatched. CDR3 length: 16 residues. The CDR3 nucleotides read TGCGCCAGCAGCTTGGGGACAGGCCGGTCTGCCTATGGCTACACCTTC. Translating it yields CASSLGTGRSAYGYTF.

This chain connects TRBV19 to TRBJ2-4; D possibly corresponds to TRBD2 (6 bases). V lost 5 bases, J lost 3 bases, and 14 bases lay in between. This CDR3 is built from 15 residues. Per the germline V gene, CDR1 is LNHDA and CDR2 is SQIVND (reference sequence). CDR3 amino acids: CASSVGGRIKNIQYF. CDR3 in DNA: TGTGCCAGTAGTGTGGGAGGACGGATCAAAAACATTCAGTACTTC.

Concerning this clone itself: The identical CDR3 is also encoded by other nucleotide sequences in the sample. The chain carries TRBV6-6 and TRBJ2-1, with unresolved D. V lost 6 bases and J lost 3, with 0 bases in between. Germline loops: CDR1 MNHNY, CDR2 SVGAGI (reference sequence). This CDR3 is built from 10 residues. CDR3 region: CASSYNEQFF. The CDR3 nucleotides read TGTGCCAGCAGCTACAATGAGCAGTTCTTC.

The chain employs TRBV2 and TRBJ2-7, with 10 bases fitting TRBD1. After removal of 5 bases from V and 1 base from J, the junction contained 2 bases not matched to a gene. This CDR3 has 14 residues. The germline CDR1 and CDR2 sequences are SNHLY and FYNNEI. CDR3 sequence reads: CASSRDRGSYEQYF. The CDR3 coding sequence is TGTGCCAGCAGTCGGGACAGGGGATCCTACGAGCAGTACTTC.

V usage is TRBV6-1 and J usage is TRBJ2-3; weak D call: TRBD2 (6 bases). Looked up from germline, CDR1 is MNHNS and CDR2 is SASEGT. V gave up 8 bases and J gave up 3 bases, with 12 bases separating them. The CDR3 totals 13 residues. CDR3 nucleotides: TGTGCCAGCTTCGGCGGGGCTACAGATACGCAGTATTTT. This codes for CASFGGATDTQYF.

DNA of the CDR3: TGCGCCAGCAGCAACCGGGGGTATGGAAACACCATATATTTT. Translation gives CASSNRGYGNTIYF. The chain joins TRBV5-1 to TRBJ1-3, with D possibly TRBD1 on 5 matching bases. V was pared by 4 bases and J by 3 bases, with 11 bases between. Germline CDR1 and CDR2: SGHRS and YFSETQ. The CDR3 contains 14 residues. The full variable domain, rest sourced from reference TRBV5-1 and TRBJ1-3, is KAGVTQTPRYLIKTRGQQVTLSCSPISGHRSVSWYQQTPGQGLQFLFEYFSETQRNKGNFPGRFSGRQFSNSRSEMNVSTLELGDSALYLCASSNRGYGNTIYFGEGSWLTVV.

The chain carries TRBV10-3 and TRBJ1-1; TRBD1 aligns across 8 bases. This CDR3 has 14 amino acids. Germline V lookup: CDR1 ENHRY, CDR2 SYGVKD. V lost 6 bases to trimming and J lost 5 bases; unmatched junction nucleotides: 8. This chain's CDR3 is CAISGITGGTEAFF. DNA of the CDR3: TGTGCCATCAGCGGTATAACAGGGGGAACTGAAGCTTTCTTT.

This chain connects TRBV5-4 to TRBJ2-3; D gene uncertain. Germline loops: CDR1 SGHNT, CDR2 YYREEE (reference sequence). V dropped 5 bases and J dropped 14 bases, with 21 bases sitting between them. The CDR3 extends over 13 amino acids. The CDR3 DNA reads TGTGCCAGCAGTGTGACGGGCGACCGGTCGCGGTATTTT. The encoded protein is CASSVTGDRSRYF.

The chain uses TRBV30 and TRBJ1-2; TRBD1 matches 8 bases. The junction had 8 bases not matched to a gene; V was cut back by 4 bases and J by 4 bases. Germline CDR1 and CDR2: GTSNPN and SVGIG (reference sequence). The CDR3 is 14 amino acids. This CDR3 is CAWTRQGPFYGYTF. CDR3 sequence (DNA): TGTGCCTGGACCCGACAGGGGCCCTTCTATGGCTACACCTTC.

The chain combines TRBV5-1 with TRBJ2-3; D call uncertain. Germline V gene sequence: CDR1 SGHRS, CDR2 YFSETQ. V was pared by 3 bases and J by 12 bases, with 5 bases between. The CDR3 has 9 amino acids. The CDR3 DNA follows: TGCGCCAGCAGCTCTGATCAGTATTTT. This translates into CASSSDQYF.

The J gene is TRBJ1-1, the V gene TRBV21-1; the table's D call of TRBD1 was not tested on the DNA. TRBV21-1 constitutes a pseudogene. CDR3 length: 15 residues. The CDR3 protein is CASSKGTGGNTEAFF. The CDR3 bases are TGTGCCAGCAGCAAAGGGACAGGGGGCAACACTGAAGCTTTCTTT.

This sequence joins TRBV5-1 and TRBJ2-3; 7 nucleotides match TRBD1. Per the germline V gene, CDR1 is SGHRS and CDR2 is YFSETQ. The CDR3 loop spans 14 amino acids. Germline trimming cut 5 bases from V and 3 bases from J; bases unmatched to any gene: 6. The CDR3 nucleotides are TGCGCCAGCAGGTGGGACAGCCGGACAGATACGCAGTATTTT. Protein: CASRWDSRTDTQYF.